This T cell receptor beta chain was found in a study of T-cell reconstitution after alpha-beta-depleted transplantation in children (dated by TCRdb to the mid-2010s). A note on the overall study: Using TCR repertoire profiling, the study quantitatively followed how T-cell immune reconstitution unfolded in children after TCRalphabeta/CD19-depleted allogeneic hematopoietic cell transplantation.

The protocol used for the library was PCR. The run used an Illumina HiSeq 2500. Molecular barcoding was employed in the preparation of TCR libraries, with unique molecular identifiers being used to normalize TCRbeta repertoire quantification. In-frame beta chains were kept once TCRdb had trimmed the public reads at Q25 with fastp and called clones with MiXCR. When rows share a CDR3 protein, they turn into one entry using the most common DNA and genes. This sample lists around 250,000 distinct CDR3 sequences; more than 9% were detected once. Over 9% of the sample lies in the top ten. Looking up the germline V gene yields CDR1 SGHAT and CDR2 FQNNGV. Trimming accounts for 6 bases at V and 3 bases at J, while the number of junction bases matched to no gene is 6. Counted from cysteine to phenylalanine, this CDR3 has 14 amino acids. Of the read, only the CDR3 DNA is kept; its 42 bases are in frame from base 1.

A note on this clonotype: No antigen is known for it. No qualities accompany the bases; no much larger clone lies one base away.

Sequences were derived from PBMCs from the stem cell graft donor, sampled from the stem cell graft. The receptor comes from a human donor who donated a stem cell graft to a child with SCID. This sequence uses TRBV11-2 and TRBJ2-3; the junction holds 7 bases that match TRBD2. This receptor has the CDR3 CASSYSGSTDTQYF. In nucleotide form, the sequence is TGTGCCAGCAGTTATAGCGGGTCAACAGATACGCAGTATTTT.